One and the same sample provided the 9 T cell receptor beta chains below, sequenced in a study of T cells in Graves' hyperthyroidism and ophthalmopathy. Amplification of TCR beta CDR3 regions used RNA as the template. The HTBI set primed first-round TCR CDR3 RT-PCR. TCRdb independently ran MiXCR on the multiplex PCR reads; one entry per CDR3 protein. Among 400,000 to 550,000 distinct CDR3 sequences listed, around a quarter were seen once. The sequencing sample was made of blood. The receptors here all came from a woman aged 25 to 39 with Graves' ophthalmopathy.

The CDR3 region is CASSFSGWDEQYF. The CDR3 DNA follows: TGTGCCAGCAGTTTTTCAGGGTGGGACGAGCAGTACTTC. This sequence joins TRBV12-3 or TRBV12-4 and TRBJ2-7, with TRBD1 as a possible D gene (5 bases). The CDR3 totals 13 residues. V dropped 3 bases and J dropped 5 bases, with 11 bases sitting between them.

The genes are TRBV11-2 and TRBJ2-7; D remains ambiguous. The CDR3 is made up of 11 amino acids. V dropped 3 bases and J dropped 9 bases, with 9 bases sitting between them. The V gene's germline CDR1 is SGHAT and CDR2 FQNNGV. The chain's CDR3 is CASSFGPRQYF. CDR3 sequence (DNA): TGTGCCAGCAGCTTTGGCCCCCGGCAGTACTTC.

The J gene is TRBJ2-2, the V gene TRBV6-2 or TRBV6-3; 7 bases align to TRBD1. Trimming cost V 2 bases and J 6 bases; bases outside gene matches: 6. CDR1 is MNHEY, CDR2 SVGEGT, per germline. The CDR3 totals 15 residues. DNA of the CDR3: TGTGCCAGCAGTTACGAGCAGGGGGATGCCGGGGAGCTGTTTTTT. It codes for CASSYEQGDAGELFF.

There are many counts of this clonotype. The chain combines TRBV5-1 with TRBJ1-2, with TRBD1 as a possible D gene (6 bases). CDR3 length equals 16 residues. The ends were cut back, 0 bases at V and 0 bases at J, with 12 bases in the middle. The V gene's germline CDR1 is SGHRS and CDR2 YFSETQ. For the CDR3, the DNA is TGCGCCAGCAGCTTGGTTTTGGCAGGGGCTAACTATGGCTACACCTTC. It translates to CASSLVLAGANYGYTF.

This clonotype came up many times. This sequence joins TRBV5-1 and TRBJ1-6; 8 bases agree with TRBD1. V trimming: 0 bases; J trimming: 7 bases; junction bases outside the gene matches: 6. This CDR3 region has 16 residues. CDR1 and CDR2 from the germline V gene are SGHRS and YFSETQ. CDR3 nucleotide sequence: TGCGCCAGCAGCTTGGGTTATGGACAGGGAAATTCACCCCTCCACTTT. Its translation: CASSLGYGQGNSPLHF.

On this clonotype: This CDR3 fails to terminate in the conserved phenylalanine or tryptophan, so it likely reflects a read error. This sequence joins TRBV12-3 or TRBV12-4 and TRBJ1-1, with D hard to call. V lost 6 bases and J 0 bases, leaving 8 bases between the germline ends. The CDR3 is 13 amino acids. The CDR3: CASRPLMNTEAFY. The CDR3 DNA is TGTGCCAGCAGACCCCTAATGAACACTGAAGCTTTCTAT.

This clonotype was found many times. The chain recombines TRBV20-1 with TRBJ1-1; 7 positions agree with TRBD1. Germline loops: CDR1 DFQATT, CDR2 SNEGSKA (reference sequence). V lost 6 bases to trimming and J lost 4 bases; unmatched junction nucleotides: 17. The CDR3 spans 16 residues. As DNA, the CDR3 is TGCAGTGCCATCCGGGACAGCGGCCCCCTTCCCACTGAAGCTTTCTTT. Encoded protein: CSAIRDSGPLPTEAFF.

Concerning this clonotype itself: This may arise from a read error, as a much more abundant clone is one base away. The V call is TRBV4-3, the J call TRBJ2-2, with TRBD2 as a possible D gene (5 bases). CDR1 is LGHNA and CDR2 is YSLEER in the germline V gene. There are 13 residues in the CDR3. This CDR3 is CASSQEQAWELLF. The CDR3 DNA follows: TGCGCCAGCAGCCAAGAGCAAGCCTGGGAGCTGTTGTTT.

This clonotype was seen ten or more times. V gene TRBV6-1 combines with J gene TRBJ2-7; D remains ambiguous. Germline V gives CDR1 MNHNS, CDR2 SASEGT. The CDR3 loop spans 14 amino acids. The ends were cut back, 4 bases at V and 3 bases at J, with 13 bases in the middle. CDR3 in amino acids: CASSAMTNDYEQYF. DNA for the CDR3: TGTGCCAGCAGTGCGATGACGAATGACTACGAGCAGTACTTC.